One and the same sample provided the 13 T cell receptor beta chains below, sequenced in a study of T cells in Graves' hyperthyroidism and ophthalmopathy. Researchers amplified the TCR beta CDR3 regions from RNA transcripts. First-round RT-PCR with HTBI primers amplified the TCR CDR3 region. MiXCR was run by TCRdb on the multiplex PCR reads, yielding one entry per CDR3 protein. The sample records over 650,000 distinct CDR3 sequences, approximately 42% being singletons. Sequencing used peripheral blood or thyroid tissue (not recorded which). Receptor source: an adult man with Graves' disease, either hyperthyroidism or ophthalmopathy (not recorded which).

This clonotype was observed at least ten times. This rearrangement joins TRBV25-1 to TRBJ1-2, with D tentatively TRBD1 (5 bases). Trimming removed 3 bases at V and 7 bases at J, with 15 bases between. Germline-derived CDR1 and CDR2 are MGHDK and SYGVNS. The CDR3 is 14 amino acids. The CDR3, as DNA: TGTGCCAGCAGTGAGCGACAGAGGGTATCTGGCTACACCTTC. It yields the protein CASSERQRVSGYTF.

The CDR3 coding sequence is TGCAGTGCTGTGCCAGGGGGAGGCGGAACTGAAGCTTTCTTT. Translated: CSAVPGGGGTEAFF. This sequence joins TRBV20-1 and TRBJ1-1; 7 bases are shared with TRBD1. The V and J ends lost 5 bases and 5 bases, in that order; junction bases with no gene match: 11. This CDR3 spans 14 amino acids. Germline lookup yields CDR1 DFQATT and CDR2 SNEGSKA (reference sequence).

This clonotype was counted only a few times. J is TRBJ1-5 and V is TRBV6-6; 7 bases map to TRBD1. Looked up from germline, CDR1 is MNHNY and CDR2 is SVGAGI (reference sequence). There are 15 residues in the CDR3. J gave up 2 bases and V 7 bases, and 8 bases lay outside the gene matches. The CDR3 is CASTLTGSGNQPQHF. The CDR3 nucleotides read TGTGCCAGCACCTTGACAGGGAGTGGCAATCAGCCCCAGCATTTT.

This rearrangement joins TRBV20-1 to TRBJ1-5, with 7 bases aligning to TRBD1. Germline loops: CDR1 DFQATT, CDR2 SNEGSKA (reference sequence). V was pared by 7 bases and J by 8 bases, with 8 bases of the junction left unmatched. This CDR3 comprises 12 residues. The DNA of the CDR3 is TGCAGTGAATTGGGACAGAGGAAGCCCCAGCATTTT. Residues: CSELGQRKPQHF.

The rearrangement joins TRBV20-1 to TRBJ2-5, with 9 bases identical to TRBD2. V shed 6 bases, J shed 1 base, and the junction held 9 bases outside the gene matches. The CDR3 runs to 15 residues. Germline V CDR1 and CDR2: DFQATT, SNEGSKA (reference sequence). The CDR3 is CSAKGASGTQETQYF. The CDR3 DNA sequence: TGCAGTGCGAAAGGGGCTAGCGGGACCCAAGAGACCCAGTACTTC.

This clonotype occurred many times. The chain employs TRBV5-1 and TRBJ1-1; D gene ambiguous. This CDR3 is built from 11 residues. V lost 3 bases to trimming and J lost 11 bases, with 11 bases between them. In germline, CDR1 is SGHRS, CDR2 YFSETQ. The CDR3 here is CASSSAGQAFF. The CDR3 DNA reads TGCGCCAGCAGCTCTGCCGGGCAGGCTTTCTTT.

About this clonotype: Sequence at one end of the junction differs from germline and may be a read error. The V and J genes are TRBV6-5 and TRBJ1-5; a weak D match, TRBD1 (5 bases). From germline, CDR1 is MNHEY and CDR2 SVGAGI. The CDR3 sequence is 13 residues long. The CDR3 is CASSFRGNRPQHF. The CDR3 nucleotides read TGTGCCAGCAGTTTTAGGGGCAATCGGCCCCAGCATTTT.

A few counts support this clonotype. The chain employs TRBV7-9 and TRBJ1-2; D might be TRBD1 (5 bases). The CDR3 totals 14 residues. CDR1 is SEHNR and CDR2 is FQNEAQ in the germline V gene (reference sequence). The V end was cut by 5 bases, the J end by 7 bases, with 17 bases between. For the CDR3, the DNA is TGTGCCAGCAGCCCGGACGGATCCGGGGGTGGCTACACCTTC. Its protein is CASSPDGSGGGYTF.

CDR3 nucleotide sequence: TGCAGCGTCGCGACCCTGCAACTAATGAAAAAACTGTTTTTT. It translates to CSVATLQLMKKLFF. The chain recombines TRBV29-1 with TRBJ1-4; D call uncertain. CDR1 is SQVTM and CDR2 is ANQGSEA in the germline V gene. The CDR3 runs 14 residues. Trimming removed 6 bases from V and 9 bases from J, with 20 bases in between.

Remarks on this clonotype: This could be a read error, since a much larger clone is one nucleotide away. The J gene is TRBJ2-7, the V gene TRBV10-2, with D uncertain. Germline V lookup: CDR1 WSHSY, CDR2 SAAADI. This CDR3 has 14 residues. Deletions cut 1 base from V and 0 bases from J, with 7 bases between. The CDR3 sequence is CASSECGRSYEQYF. The CDR3 coding sequence is TGCGCCAGCAGTGAGTGCGGTCGCTCCTACGAGCAGTACTTC.

This chain uses TRBV7-2 with TRBJ2-7; a possible D gene is TRBD1 (7 bases). Trimming shortened V by 1 base and J by 11 bases, and 18 bases separated the two germline ends. CDR3 length equals 14 residues. Germline lookup yields CDR1 SGHTA and CDR2 FQGNSA. CDR3 in DNA: TGTGCCAGCAGCTTAGAACAGGGGTGGGGCGGGGAGTACTTC. Translated: CASSLEQGWGGEYF.

This chain uses TRBV19 with TRBJ2-7; TRBD1 is a possible D gene (5 bases). Trimming left V 9 bases short and J 3 bases short, with 15 bases between. The CDR3 has 13 amino acids. Germline V gene lookup returns CDR1 LNHDA and CDR2 SQIVND (reference sequence). The CDR3 loop reads CASEPQDGYEQYF. The DNA of the CDR3 is TGTGCCAGCGAACCACAGGACGGCTACGAGCAGTACTTC.

The V and J genes are TRBV2 and TRBJ2-2; 8 positions match TRBD1. The CDR3 is 17 amino acids. CDR1 and CDR2 from the germline V gene are SNHLY and FYNNEI. Unmatched junction bases numbered 13, after V lost 5 bases and J lost 5 bases. DNA of the CDR3: TGTGCCAGCAGTCCGCAGCCGACAGGGGTCGGGACCGGGGAGCTGTTTTTT. Translation: CASSPQPTGVGTGELFF.